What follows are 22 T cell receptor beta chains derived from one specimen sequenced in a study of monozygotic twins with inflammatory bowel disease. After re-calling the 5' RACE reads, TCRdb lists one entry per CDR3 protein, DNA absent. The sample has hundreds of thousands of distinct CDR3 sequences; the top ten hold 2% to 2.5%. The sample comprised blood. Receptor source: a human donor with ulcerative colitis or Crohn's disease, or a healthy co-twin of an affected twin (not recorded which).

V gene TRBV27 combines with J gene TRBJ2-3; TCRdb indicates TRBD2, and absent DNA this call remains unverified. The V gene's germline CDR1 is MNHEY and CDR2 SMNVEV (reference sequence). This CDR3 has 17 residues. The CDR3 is CASSFARLAGVTDTQYF.

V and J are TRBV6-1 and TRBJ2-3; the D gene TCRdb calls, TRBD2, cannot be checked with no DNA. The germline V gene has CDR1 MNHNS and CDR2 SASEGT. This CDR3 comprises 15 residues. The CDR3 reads CATSGGDQYTDTQYF.

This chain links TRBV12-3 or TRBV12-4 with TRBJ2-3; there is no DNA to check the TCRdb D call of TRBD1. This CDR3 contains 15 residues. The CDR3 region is CASSFTEGGVDTQYF.

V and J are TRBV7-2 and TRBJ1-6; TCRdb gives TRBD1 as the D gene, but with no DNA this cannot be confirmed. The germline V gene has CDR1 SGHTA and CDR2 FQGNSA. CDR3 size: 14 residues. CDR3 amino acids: CASSPQGNNSPLHF. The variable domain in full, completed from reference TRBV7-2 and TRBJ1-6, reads GAGVSQSPSNKVTEKGKDVELRCDPISGHTALYWYRQSLGQGLEFLIYFQGNSAPDKSGLPSDRFSAERTGGSVSTLTIQRTQQEDSAVYLCASSPQGNNSPLHFGNGTRLTVT.

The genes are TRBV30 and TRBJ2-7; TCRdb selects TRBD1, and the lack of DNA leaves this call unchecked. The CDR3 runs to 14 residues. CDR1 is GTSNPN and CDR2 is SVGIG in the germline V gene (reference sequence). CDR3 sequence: CALSGGETLYEQYF.

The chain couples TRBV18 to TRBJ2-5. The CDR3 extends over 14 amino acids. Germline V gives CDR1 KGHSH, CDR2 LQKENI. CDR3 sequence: CASSPNNPQETQYF.

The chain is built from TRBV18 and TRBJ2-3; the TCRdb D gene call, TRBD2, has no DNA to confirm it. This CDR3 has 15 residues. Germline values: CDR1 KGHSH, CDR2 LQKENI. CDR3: CASSGPAGETDTQYF.

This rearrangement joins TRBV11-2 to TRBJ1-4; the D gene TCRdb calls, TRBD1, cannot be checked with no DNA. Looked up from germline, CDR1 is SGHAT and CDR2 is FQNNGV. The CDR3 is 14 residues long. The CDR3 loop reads CASTTGSFYEKLFF.

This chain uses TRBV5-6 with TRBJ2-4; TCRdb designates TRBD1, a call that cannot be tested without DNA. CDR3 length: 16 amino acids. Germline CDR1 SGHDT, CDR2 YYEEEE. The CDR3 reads CASSPGATGGASIQYF.

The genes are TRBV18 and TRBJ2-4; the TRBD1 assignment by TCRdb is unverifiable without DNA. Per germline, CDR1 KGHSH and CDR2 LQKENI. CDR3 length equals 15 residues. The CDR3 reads CASSPDSYKGNIQYF.

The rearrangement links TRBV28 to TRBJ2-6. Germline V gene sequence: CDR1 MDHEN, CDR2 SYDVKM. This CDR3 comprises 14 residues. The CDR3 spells CASSTYTGANVLTF.

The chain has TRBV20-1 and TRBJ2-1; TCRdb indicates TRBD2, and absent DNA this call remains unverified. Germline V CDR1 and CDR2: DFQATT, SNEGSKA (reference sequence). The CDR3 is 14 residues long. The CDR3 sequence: CSAMGLAGVYEQFF.

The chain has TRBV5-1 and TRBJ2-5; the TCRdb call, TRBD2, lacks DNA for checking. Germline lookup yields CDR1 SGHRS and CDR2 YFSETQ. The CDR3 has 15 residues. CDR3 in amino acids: CASSQTSGSLETQYF.

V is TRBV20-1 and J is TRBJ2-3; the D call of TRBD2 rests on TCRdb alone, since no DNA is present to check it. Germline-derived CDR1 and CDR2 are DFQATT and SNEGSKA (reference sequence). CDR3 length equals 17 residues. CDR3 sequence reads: CSARTSGRFGGTDTQYF.

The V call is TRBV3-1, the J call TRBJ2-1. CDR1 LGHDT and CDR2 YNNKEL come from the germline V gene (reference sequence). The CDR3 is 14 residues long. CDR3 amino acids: CASSQDFSYNEQFF.

This CDR3 reads CASTMTNEQFF. This chain links TRBV2 with TRBJ2-1. Germline V gives CDR1 SNHLY, CDR2 FYNNEI. The CDR3 totals 11 residues. The full variable domain, with the rest looked up from reference TRBV2 and TRBJ2-1, is EPEVTQTPSHQVTQMGQEVILRCVPISNHLYFYWYRQILGQKVEFLVSFYNNEISEKSEIFDDQFSVERPDGSNFTLKIRSTKLEDSAMYFCASTMTNEQFFGPGTRLTVL.

CDR3 loop: CAGVSYNEQFF. This sequence joins TRBV5-1 and TRBJ2-1; TCRdb gives TRBD1 as the D gene, but with no DNA this cannot be confirmed. The CDR3 is made up of 11 amino acids. Germline values: CDR1 SGHRS, CDR2 YFSETQ. The variable domain in full, with the rest retrieved from reference TRBV5-1 and TRBJ2-1, is KAGVTQTPRYLIKTRGQQVTLSCSPISGHRSVSWYQQTPGQGLQFLFEYFSETQRNKGNFPGRFSGRQFSNSRSEMNVSTLELGDSALYLCAGVSYNEQFFGPGTRLTVL.

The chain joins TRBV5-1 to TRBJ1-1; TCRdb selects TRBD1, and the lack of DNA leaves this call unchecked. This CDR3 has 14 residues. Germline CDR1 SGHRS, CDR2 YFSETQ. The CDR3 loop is CASSPRGPGAEAFF.

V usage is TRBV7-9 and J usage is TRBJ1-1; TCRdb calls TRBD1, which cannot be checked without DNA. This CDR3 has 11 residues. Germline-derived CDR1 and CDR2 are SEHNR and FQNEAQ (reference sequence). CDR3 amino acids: CASSPRAEAFF.

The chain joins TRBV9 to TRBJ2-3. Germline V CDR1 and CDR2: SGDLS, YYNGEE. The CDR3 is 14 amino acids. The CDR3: CASSVGVSWDTQYF.

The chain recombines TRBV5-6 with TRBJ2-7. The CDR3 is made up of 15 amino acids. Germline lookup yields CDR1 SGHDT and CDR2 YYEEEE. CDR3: CASSMETSSGNEQYF. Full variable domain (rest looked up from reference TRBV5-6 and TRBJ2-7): DAGVTQSPTHLIKTRGQQVTLRCSPKSGHDTVSWYQQALGQGPQFIFQYYEEEERQRGNFPDRFSGHQFPNYSSELNVNALLLGDSALYLCASSMETSSGNEQYFGPGTRLTVT.

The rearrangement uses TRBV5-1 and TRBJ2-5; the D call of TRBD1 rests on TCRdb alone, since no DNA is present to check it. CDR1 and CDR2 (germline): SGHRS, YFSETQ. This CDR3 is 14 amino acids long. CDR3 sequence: CASSPGGPGETQYF.